This T cell receptor beta chain was retrieved from a study of shared clonotypes between healthy human individuals. Sequencing was performed with immunoSEQ multiplex PCR; in TCRdb, only in-frame clones are kept and a portion is missing. The sample gives around 240,000 clones, 60% to 80% of which show up once; approximately 12% is in the top ten. Germline V lookup: CDR1 SEHNR, CDR2 FQNEAQ (reference sequence). J was trimmed by 4 bases and V by 0 bases; bases with no gene match: 5. This CDR3 is built from 16 residues. This clone occurred once. Other DNA sequences in the sample encode the same CDR3. The sample taken for sequencing was memory CD4+ T cells sorted from blood. Sample subset: CD45RA-negative fraction. V and J are TRBV7-9 and TRBJ2-1; 8 bases fit TRBD2. The source is a man aged 30 to 45 in good health. CDR3 DNA: TGTGCCAGCAGCTTAGCGCTGAGCGGGAGTTACAATGAGCAGTTCTTC. Translated, it gives CASSLALSGSYNEQFF.